Sequencing of this T cell receptor beta chain was carried out in a study of control samples from healthy donors and cancer patients. Generated by immunoSEQ multiplex PCR, the TCRdb table keeps only in-frame clones and is missing some. The profile shows about 170,000 clones, 93% of them singletons. The origin of this receptor is a woman aged 60-75 years in good health. Input material: blood.

For the CDR3, the DNA is TGTGCCAGCAGCGCCCGGGACACGGCCGATGGCTACACCTTC. Its protein is CASSARDTADGYTF. The chain is built from TRBV9 and TRBJ1-2, with a tentative D call TRBD1 (6 bases). The CDR3 length is 14 residues. In germline, CDR1 is SGDLS, CDR2 YYNGEE. Trimming left V 3 bases short and J 6 bases short, with 15 bases between.